This T cell receptor (beta chain) was sequenced for a study of cytomegalovirus exposure and HLA in healthy donors (dated by TCRdb to about 2017). Context from the whole study: According to an earlier analysis of around 600 of the donors, some 180 million T cells yielded 95 million to 140 million unique TCR beta sequences and 250 to 350 Gb of sequence data. Every discovery cohort repertoire had been produced on one sequencing platform. Around 320 gigabases of sequencing data and tens of millions of unique TCR sequences were included in an early release covering over 600 HLA-typed donors. The study combined high-throughput TCR immunosequencing, statistical association of individual TCRs with disease status, and machine learning to predict cytomegalovirus infection status. The study used immunosequencing to profile the T cell repertoires of more than 650 subjects and linked those repertoires to cytomegalovirus serostatus. Donor age, sex, ethnicity and CMV serostatus were compiled together with the repertoire data. In addition to the first cohort of around 670 subjects, a separate validation cohort of over 90 different subjects was used. In an earlier analysis of roughly 600 of the donors, high-throughput TCR beta sequencing was used to judge whether each TCR beta V gene segment behaved as functional or pseudogenic. HLA typing included class I and class II loci at four-digit resolution. The aim of the study was to test whether cataloging public T cell receptors could identify signatures of past pathogen exposure. About five DR-DQ haplotypes were handled as single units for association and clustering, since linkage in the cohort was strong. Genome-wide SNP genotypes for about 65% of the 666 donors were used in a later genetic analysis, which treated that subset as a discovery cohort. In a later analysis, previously published TCR beta repertoires from roughly 710 donors were re-analyzed and high-resolution HLA genotyping was added so that TCR occurrence patterns could be studied. The number of typed donors differed by locus: about 620-630 for A, B, C, DRB1 and DQB1; 522 for DQA1; roughly 600 for DPA1; and about 450 for DPB1. Among the 398 genotyped donors, more than 70% belonged to the genetic ancestry cluster associated with self-reported Caucasian donors. Among several hundred genotyped donors of the cohort, an average of about 240,000 unique TCR beta nucleotide sequences was sequenced per donor, of which 15% to 20% were non-productive. Rather than using new phenotypic data, the later analysis identified candidate immune exposures from TCR beta sequences and from how often those sequences occurred across donors.

The cohort consisted of some 670 healthy bone marrow donors. At the time of sampling, all cohort members were nominally healthy, though unrecorded immune exposures were likely present. The donor tested CMV seropositive and was one of the 289 seropositive cohort members. A peripheral blood sample was collected from each donor, and TCR beta sequencing was performed on peripheral blood mononuclear cells. The Qiagen DNeasy Blood Extraction Kit was used to extract genomic DNA from the blood cell samples. Library creation used the immunoSEQ multiplex PCR assay. The multiplex PCR relied on a mix of 60 forward primers for TCR Vbeta segments and 13 reverse primers for TCR Jbeta segments. The CDR3 region of rearranged TCR beta genes was amplified from genomic DNA by a multiplex PCR assay. Amplified TCR beta libraries were sequenced as 87-base-pair reads on the Illumina HiSeq System. Concerning the study's data processing: In a later analysis, tens of millions of unique TCR beta chains were counted across the 666 repertoires, and approximately 9.9 million of these chains were shared by at least two donors. Raw reads were error-corrected and collapsed into unique sequences with a nearest-neighbor algorithm that merged closely related sequences to remove PCR and sequencing errors. To assign V, D and J gene segments, CDR3 sequences were aligned to IMGT reference sequences. For a sequence to be retained, a match of at least six nucleotides was required to both a V gene segment and a J gene segment. A rearrangement counted as productive if the CDR3 had no stop codons and remained in frame with V and J, and every other rearrangement counted as non-productive. CDR3 was defined according to IMGT convention as the region running from the second conserved V-encoded cysteine to the conserved J-encoded phenylalanine. The earlier analysis of some 540 of the donors excluded any sequence lacking an unambiguous match to a single V gene segment. In an earlier analysis of 587 of the donors, V segments were called functional above 56.7% productive rearrangements and were called segregating when the between-donor standard deviation exceeded 5%. A statistical classification framework was built for diagnosing cytomegalovirus status from the catalog of TCR beta chain sequences. In a later analysis, TCR nucleotide sequences were compared against IMGT/GENE-DB human TR gene sequences so that V and J genes could be assigned. Using the TCRdist pipeline, a later analysis assigned CDR3 sequences along with most-parsimonious VDJ recombination scenarios. In a later analysis, each TCR beta chain was defined by its CDR3 amino acid sequence together with its V-gene family, and reads without a unique V-gene family were excluded. As a way to deal with suspected cross-contamination and a sequencing artifact, a later analysis dropped hundreds of nucleotide sequences that were highly shared and had low generation probability. For each public chain, a later analysis derived a clonal expansion index from normalized ranks of inferred template counts within each repertoire. Generation probabilities in a later analysis came from a VDJ recombination model fitted to out-of-frame rearrangements, and those results were checked against IGoR. A later analysis scored TCR-TCR, TCR-HLA and TCR-CMV co-occurrence with hypergeometric tests, applying a repertoire-size bias correction to TCR pairs. A later analysis estimated false discovery rates by permuting HLA or CMV assignments 20 times. A later analysis grouped co-occurring TCRs with DBSCAN, adding TCRdist sequence similarity when clustering within HLA-allele-positive subsets. Co-occurrence clustering excluded repertoires with fewer than 30,000 or more than 120,000 public chains, plus five with anomalous nucleotide sharing. As stored in TCRdb, this immuneACCESS dataset retains in-frame rearrangements with V and J assigned. A fraction of the clones does not appear; measured against another copy, unresolved V genes explain less than half of the discrepancy, and the remainder lacks a known reason. That table is the source of V, J and clone size, and D and trimming were worked out from the DNA. This sample's listing comprises 150,000 to 200,000 clones. In total, the top ten clones hold around 0.79% of the sample.

Note on this clone: Its antigen has not been determined.

From its cysteine to its phenylalanine, the CDR3 spans 13 amino acids. The sequence is cut down to CDR3 DNA, 39 bases in frame from base 1. Trimming at the junction amounts to 4 bases on V and 5 bases on J, and the germline ends lie 12 bases apart. The research as a whole found: A later genetic analysis reported fewer N-insertions in productive TCRs among donors in an Asian-associated ancestry cluster than the roughly 690-donor mean. The study listed 150 to 200 TCR beta chains as associated with cytomegalovirus. In a later analysis, HLA-associated TCR beta chains showed more clonal expansion and lower generation probabilities than non-associated chains that were equally common. In vitro tests confirmed that three of the cytomegalovirus-associated TCR beta chains recognize cytomegalovirus antigens. When HLA alleles, especially DR and DQ, strongly co-occurred, attributing TCR associations to individual alleles was difficult. The cohort was sequenced for TCR beta chains only, and without alpha or paired-chain data the features that could be detected were limited. A further reported finding was that TCR beta sequences accurately predicted the HLA-A and HLA-B alleles for most subjects in the first cohort. Because the 87-base-pair reads could not distinguish some IMGT-functional V segments, including TRBV6-2 and TRBV6-3, those segments were excluded. Most TCR sequences were seen in very few donors, while some public TCRs were found in many individuals. Roughly uniform sequencing depth across donors was assumed in presence/absence analyses, although this assumption may not hold. Because some donors lacked HLA typing at each locus, the association tests relied only on the typed subset. Because counts were too low, roughly 18 rarely observed V segments, including chromosome 9 orphons, were left out of the earlier analysis of several hundred of the donors. A later analysis associated about 18,000 TCR beta sequences with specific HLA alleles at a false discovery rate of 0.05. A later analysis found that most CMV-associated TCR beta chains appeared HLA-restricted, with HLA associations seemingly driven largely by CMV exposure. Correlated functional status among segregating V segments might reflect linkage disequilibrium, but an unknown experimental factor could not be ruled out. A later analysis reported that several top co-occurrence clusters appeared linked to parvovirus B19, influenza, CMV and Epstein-Barr virus. In a later analysis, TCR association rates were found to vary across HLA loci, with the most associated TCRs seen for DRB1 alleles and the fewest for HLA-C alleles. The only immune exposure information available for the cohort was CMV serostatus. The sequencing pipeline was judged likely to have produced a cluster of highly shared sequence variants as a technical artifact. The authors suggested that the approach could potentially be generalized to other disease states and immunological phenotypes. The classifier was reported to diagnose cytomegalovirus status with high specificity and sensitivity in both the original and validation cohorts. In a later genetic analysis, a missense DCLRE1C variant was associated with V-gene and J-gene trimming of TCR beta chains, and the association was replicated in an independent cohort. An earlier analysis of 587 of the donors showed that most TCR beta V segments appeared in productive rearrangements either about 87% or about 30% of the time, which broadly matched IMGT annotations.

The chain uses TRBV5-3 and TRBJ1-1; the D gene cannot be named for sure. TRBV5-3 qualifies as an ORF whose function is uncertain. Sequencing used PBMCs. The receptor comes from a woman younger than 30 in good health and CMV-seropositive. The CDR3 amino acid sequence is: CARSLVRRTEAFF. In nucleotides, the sequence is TGTGCCAGAAGCCTTGTTAGGAGGACTGAAGCTTTCTTT.